The 4 T cell receptor beta chains below come from one sample, sequenced in a study of blood T cell repertoires in COVID-19. Generated by immunoSEQ multiplex PCR, the TCRdb table keeps only in-frame clones and is missing some. In the table there are roughly 240,000 clones, around 85% of which are singletons. The sample comprised peripheral blood. Receptors originate from a woman aged 25 to 39 who had recovered from COVID-19.

The J gene is TRBJ2-1, the V gene TRBV6-9, with D maybe TRBD2 (7 bases). Germline V CDR1 and CDR2: MNHGY, SVAAGI. The CDR3 covers 15 residues. V was cut by 4 bases and J by 6 bases, with 16 bases left in between. CDR3 in amino acids: CASSCWGGPCNEQFF. As DNA, the CDR3 is TGTGCCAGCAGTTGTTGGGGGGGCCCGTGCAATGAGCAGTTCTTC.

The chain carries TRBV5-5 and TRBJ2-1, with D possibly TRBD2 on 5 matching bases. CDR3 length equals 15 residues. Per the germline V gene, CDR1 is SGHKS and CDR2 is YYEKEE (reference sequence). V was pared by 4 bases and J by 7 bases, with 18 bases between. The CDR3 nucleotides are TGTGCCAGCAGCACGCTTCGGGGTTATTGGAATGAGCAGTTCTTC. It translates to CASSTLRGYWNEQFF.

The chain links TRBV27 to TRBJ2-3; D perhaps matches TRBD2 (6 bases). The CDR3 length is 15 residues. The germline V gene encodes CDR1 MNHEY and CDR2 SMNVEV (reference sequence). V gave up 3 bases and J gave up 1 base, with 11 bases separating them. In nucleotides, the CDR3 is TGTGCCAGCAGTTTCCGCGGGGATGGCACAGATACGCAGTATTTT. Amino acids: CASSFRGDGTDTQYF.

The rearrangement uses TRBV6-5 and TRBJ1-4; D not certain. Trimming pared 8 bases from V and 7 bases from J, leaving 17 bases between. The CDR3 extends over 14 amino acids. CDR1 MNHEY and CDR2 SVGAGI come from the germline V gene. CDR3 region: CASSRGGFVEKLFF. The CDR3 nucleotides are TGTGCCAGCTCAAGAGGCGGGTTTGTTGAAAAACTGTTTTTT.